The clone carrying this TCR beta chain was recorded at least ten times. Its antigen remains unidentified. Specified time point: newly diagnosed GD, antithyroid drugs for less than 3 months. The TCR library was made from RNA that had been extracted from PBMCs in TRIzol. Diagnosis followed American Thyroid Association guidelines for Graves' disease. CDR1 and CDR2 (germline): MNHEY, SMNVEV (reference sequence). V gave up 5 bases and J gave up 5 bases, with 12 bases separating them. The CDR3 loop spans 13 amino acids. These data come from a study of regulatory T cells in long-lasting Graves disease. Both iRepertoire HTBI primers and Arm-PCR of CDR3 regions were used to build the TCR beta libraries. TCRdb fed the multiplex PCR reads into MiXCR, producing one record per CDR3 protein. This sample has approximately 250,000 distinct CDR3 sequences, with about 17% found just once. Study findings and constraints: Persistent cases favored TRBV28, TRBJ1-2 and TRBJ2-5.

This clonotype was sampled from a female donor with Graves disease. The chain is built from TRBV27 and TRBJ1-1; TRBD1 might be the D (6 bases). The material was peripheral blood mononuclear cells (PBMCs), obtained at new diagnosis, from a patient treated with antithyroid drugs. CDR3 region: CASSVTTGTEAFF. DNA of the CDR3: TGTGCCAGCAGTGTCACAACAGGGACTGAAGCTTTCTTT.